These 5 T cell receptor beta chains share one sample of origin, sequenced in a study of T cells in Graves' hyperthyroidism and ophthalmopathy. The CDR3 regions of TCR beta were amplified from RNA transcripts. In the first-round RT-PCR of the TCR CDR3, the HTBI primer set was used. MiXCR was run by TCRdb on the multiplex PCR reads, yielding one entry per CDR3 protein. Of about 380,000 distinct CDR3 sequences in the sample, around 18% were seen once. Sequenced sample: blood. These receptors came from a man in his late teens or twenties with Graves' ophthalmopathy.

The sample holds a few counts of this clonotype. DNA of the CDR3: TGTGCCAGCAGCCCCAGGTCCCGGCTCAGGGGCTACACCTTC. The encoded protein is CASSPRSRLRGYTF. This chain uses TRBV7-2 with TRBJ1-2; D is uncertain. CDR3 length: 14 residues. Looked up from germline, CDR1 is SGHTA and CDR2 is FQGNSA. The V end lost 5 bases, the J end lost 8 bases, and 18 bases lay between the germline ends.

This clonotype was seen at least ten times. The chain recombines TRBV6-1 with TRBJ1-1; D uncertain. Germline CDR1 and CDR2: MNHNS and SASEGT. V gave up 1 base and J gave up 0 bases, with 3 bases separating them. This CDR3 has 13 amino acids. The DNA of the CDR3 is TGTGCCAGCAGTGAAGGGTTGAACACTGAAGCTTTCTTT. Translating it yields CASSEGLNTEAFF.

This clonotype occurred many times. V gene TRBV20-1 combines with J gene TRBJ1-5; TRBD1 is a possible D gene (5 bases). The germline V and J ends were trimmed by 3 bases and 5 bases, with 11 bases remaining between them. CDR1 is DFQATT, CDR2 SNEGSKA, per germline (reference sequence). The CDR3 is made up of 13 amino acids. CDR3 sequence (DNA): TGCAGTGCTAGGGGGCAGGGTGATCAGCCCCAGCATTTT. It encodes CSARGQGDQPQHF.

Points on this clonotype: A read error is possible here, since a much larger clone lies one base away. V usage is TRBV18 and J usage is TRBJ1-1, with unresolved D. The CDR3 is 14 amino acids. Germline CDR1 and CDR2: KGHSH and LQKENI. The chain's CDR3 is CACSPREGVTEAFF. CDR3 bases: TGTGCCTGCTCACCGCGGGAGGGTGTCACTGAAGCTTTCTTT.

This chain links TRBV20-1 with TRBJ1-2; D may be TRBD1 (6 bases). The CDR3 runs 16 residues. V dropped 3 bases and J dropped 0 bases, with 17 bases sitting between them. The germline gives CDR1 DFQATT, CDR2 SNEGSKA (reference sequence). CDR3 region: CSARDPDRPANYGYTF. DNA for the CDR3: TGCAGTGCTAGGGATCCCGACAGGCCGGCTAACTATGGCTACACCTTC.